Below are 22 T cell receptor beta chains sequenced from a single sample in a study of T cell responses to AZD1222 COVID-19 vaccine. The protocol was immunoSEQ multiplex PCR, while the TCRdb copy is restricted to in-frame clones and leaves out a portion. The sample shows around 80,000 clones, 90% of them seen only once. Sequences were derived from peripheral blood, sampled on day 0 of AZD1222 vaccination. Source of these receptors: an adult in good health.

The gene calls are TRBV28 and TRBJ2-7; D is perhaps TRBD1 or TRBD2 (5 bases each). V lost 5 bases to trimming and J lost 7 bases, with 18 bases between them. The length of the CDR3 is 14 residues. Per germline, CDR1 MDHEN and CDR2 SYDVKM. The CDR3 DNA sequence: TGTGCCAGCAGTCAAGGTGGGACCCTGGGGGAGCAGTACTTC. Its translation is CASSQGGTLGEQYF.

This chain connects TRBV6-5 to TRBJ2-5; TRBD2 is a possible D gene (5 bases). Germline V gene lookup returns CDR1 MNHEY and CDR2 SVGAGI. Trimming cost V 6 bases and J 5 bases, with 16 bases left between them. The CDR3 length is 14 residues. The CDR3 is CASSHTEGEETQYF. The CDR3 coding sequence is TGTGCCAGCAGCCACACCGAGGGTGAGGAGACCCAGTACTTC.

The count of this clone is one. The J gene is TRBJ2-1, the V gene TRBV9; 12 nucleotides line up with TRBD2. With V trimmed by 2 bases and J by 9 bases, 6 bases remained unmatched. Looked up from germline, CDR1 is SGDLS and CDR2 is YYNGEE. The CDR3 is 15 residues long. CDR3 residues: CASSVSSGGAIEQFF. CDR3 in DNA: TGTGCCAGCAGCGTTTCTAGCGGGGGGGCGATTGAGCAGTTCTTC.

The V gene is TRBV19, the J gene TRBJ1-1, with TRBD1 identical over 8 bases. Germline V gives CDR1 LNHDA, CDR2 SQIVND (reference sequence). The CDR3 is made up of 16 amino acids. V shed 3 bases and J 0 bases; nucleotides not matched to a gene: 6. CDR3 sequence: CASSIGRGLLNTEAFF. CDR3 sequence (DNA): TGTGCCAGTAGTATCGGCAGGGGGCTCCTGAACACTGAAGCTTTCTTT.

V usage is TRBV2 and J usage is TRBJ1-5; a weak D match, TRBD1 (6 bases). In germline, CDR1 is SNHLY, CDR2 FYNNEI. This CDR3 has 16 residues. The V end was cut by 6 bases, the J end by 4 bases, with 19 bases between. This chain's CDR3 is CASRRTAETSNQPQHF. CDR3 coding DNA: TGTGCCAGCAGGCGGACAGCCGAGACTTCGAATCAGCCCCAGCATTTT.

This clone appeared a single time. The chain uses TRBV18 and TRBJ1-1; TRBD1 aligns across 10 bases. V was pared by 5 bases and J by 0 bases, with 9 bases of the junction left unmatched. The germline V gene encodes CDR1 KGHSH and CDR2 LQKENI. This CDR3 is 17 amino acids long. The CDR3 spells CASSRSGTGDLNTEAFF. DNA of the CDR3: TGTGCCAGCTCAAGGTCCGGGACAGGGGACTTGAACACTGAAGCTTTCTTT.

This clone was counted a single time. V and J are TRBV24-1 and TRBJ2-1; 10 bases map to TRBD1. With 3 bases clipped from V and 6 bases from J, the junction kept 4 bases outside the gene matches. There are 15 residues in the CDR3. Germline V gives CDR1 KGHDR, CDR2 SFDVKD. CDR3 sequence: CATSDAGQGSNEQFF. DNA for the CDR3: TGTGCCACCAGTGATGCGGGACAGGGGTCCAATGAGCAGTTCTTC.

The rearrangement joins TRBV12-3 or TRBV12-4 to TRBJ2-6; D call uncertain. There are 13 residues in the CDR3. With 3 bases removed from V and 0 bases from J, the gap between germline ends came to 0 bases. The CDR3 coding sequence is TGTGCCAGCAGTTTCTCTGGGGCCAACGTCCTGACTTTC. It encodes CASSFSGANVLTF.

This chain connects TRBV19 to TRBJ1-4; D unresolved. V dropped 0 bases and J dropped 6 bases, with 5 bases sitting between them. Germline V lookup: CDR1 LNHDA, CDR2 SQIVND (reference sequence). CDR3 size: 13 residues. The CDR3 DNA is TGTGCCAGTAGTATAGATCTGGATGAAAAACTGTTTTTT. It yields the protein CASSIDLDEKLFF.

V usage is TRBV11-3 and J usage is TRBJ1-2, with a tentative D call TRBD1 (5 bases). The germline V gene has CDR1 SGHNT and CDR2 YENEEA. This CDR3 spans 13 amino acids. The V and J ends lost 0 bases and 8 bases respectively, with 10 bases between them. This CDR3 reads CASSLDGARGYTF. In nucleotides, the CDR3 is TGTGCCAGCAGCTTAGATGGGGCGCGGGGCTACACCTTC.

The rearrangement links TRBV3-1 (or the pseudogene TRBV3-2) to TRBJ2-1; D gene unclear. V was clipped by 3 bases and J by 5 bases, with 5 bases between them. The CDR3 extends over 12 amino acids. Germline CDR1 reads LGHDT; CDR2 reads YNNKEL (reference sequence). The CDR3 spells CASSQANNEQFF. Written as DNA, the CDR3 is TGTGCCAGCAGCCAGGCCAACAATGAGCAGTTCTTC.

V gene TRBV28 combines with J gene TRBJ1-5; no reliable D call. V was pared by 1 base and J by 6 bases, with 13 bases between. The CDR3 spans 15 residues. CDR1 is MDHEN, CDR2 SYDVKM, per germline. For the CDR3, the DNA is TGTGCCAGCAGTTTATTTCGGGGTTTTATTCAGCCCCAGCATTTT. Its translation: CASSLFRGFIQPQHF.

This clone was recorded once. This chain joins TRBV2 and TRBJ2-1; TRBD2 is a possible D gene (7 bases). The V gene lost 6 bases and the J gene lost 4 bases, with 16 bases spanning the gap. Germline V gives CDR1 SNHLY, CDR2 FYNNEI. The CDR3 sequence is 15 residues long. This chain's CDR3 is CASSATGGLYNEQFF. The CDR3 coding sequence is TGTGCCAGCAGCGCTACGGGGGGCCTGTACAATGAGCAGTTCTTC.

Written as DNA, the CDR3 is TGTGCCAGCAGCTTAGATACTAACTACAATGAGCAGTTCTTC. As protein: CASSLDTNYNEQFF. The chain employs TRBV7-2 and TRBJ2-1, with D uncertain. The CDR3 has 14 residues. Germline CDR1 reads SGHTA; CDR2 reads FQGNSA. Trimming shortened V by 1 base and J by 3 bases, and 7 bases separated the two germline ends. The full variable domain, its missing parts supplied by reference TRBV7-2 and TRBJ2-1, is GAGVSQSPSNKVTEKGKDVELRCDPISGHTALYWYRQSLGQGLEFLIYFQGNSAPDKSGLPSDRFSAERTGGSVSTLTIQRTQQEDSAVYLCASSLDTNYNEQFFGPGTRLTVL.

CDR3 DNA sequence: TGTGCCAGCAGTTCCGGGACAGGGGCGTATGGCTACACCTTC. Protein: CASSSGTGAYGYTF. The chain recombines TRBV6-5 with TRBJ1-2; 10 bases align to TRBD1. The junction had 4 bases not matched to a gene; V was cut back by 4 bases and J by 5 bases. The germline CDR1 and CDR2 sequences are MNHEY and SVGAGI. The CDR3 totals 14 residues.

CDR3 nucleotides: TGTGCCAGCAGTTACCAACAGGGGACCCACGAGCAGTACTTC. This encodes CASSYQQGTHEQYF. The V call is TRBV6-2 or TRBV6-3, the J call TRBJ2-7; 7 bases are a match to TRBD1. The CDR3 runs to 14 residues. V was clipped by 2 bases and J by 5 bases; unmatched bases: 6. The germline V gene has CDR1 MNHEY and CDR2 SVGEGT.

This clone was recorded once. The chain recombines TRBV29-1 with TRBJ1-5, with 8 bases aligning to TRBD1. V was pared by 8 bases and J by 4 bases, with 10 bases of the junction left unmatched. This CDR3 spans 14 amino acids. CDR1 and CDR2 from the germline V gene are SQVTM and ANQGSEA. In DNA, the CDR3 is TGCAGCACCCGGACAGGGTCAGGAAATCAGCCCCAGCATTTT. It translates to CSTRTGSGNQPQHF. Variable domain in full (rest from reference TRBV29-1 and TRBJ1-5): SAVISQKPSRDICQRGTSLTIQCQVDSQVTMMFWYRQQPGQSLTLIATANQGSEATYESGFVIDKFPISRPNLTFSTLTVSNMSPEDSSIYLCSTRTGSGNQPQHFGDGTRLSIL.

The chain links TRBV7-2 to TRBJ2-7; the match to TRBD2 covers 8 bases. Germline V gene lookup returns CDR1 SGHTA and CDR2 FQGNSA. J lost 10 bases, V lost 2 bases, and 7 bases had no gene match. This CDR3 has 13 residues. The CDR3 bases are TGTGCCAGCAGCTTACGGCGGGGGGTTCCTCAGTACTTC. It encodes CASSLRRGVPQYF. The complete variable domain, with remaining parts taken from reference TRBV7-2 and TRBJ2-7, reads GAGVSQSPSNKVTEKGKDVELRCDPISGHTALYWYRQSLGQGLEFLIYFQGNSAPDKSGLPSDRFSAERTGGSVSTLTIQRTQQEDSAVYLCASSLRRGVPQYFGPGTRLTVT.

The chain has TRBV7-2 and TRBJ2-7; D is uncertain. Trimming took off 1 base at V and 9 bases at J, with 7 bases between the two ends. Germline CDR1 SGHTA, CDR2 FQGNSA. The CDR3 covers 11 residues. Written as DNA, the CDR3 is TGTGCCAGCAGCTTAGGTCGGGTGCAGTACTTC. It encodes CASSLGRVQYF.

This rearrangement joins TRBV11-3 to TRBJ1-3, with D possibly TRBD1 on 5 matching bases. CDR3 size: 14 residues. Trimming removed 5 bases from V and 8 bases from J, with 16 bases in between. Germline CDR1 is SGHNT and CDR2 is YENEEA. The CDR3 spells CASSAQGNPDTIYF. The CDR3 DNA is TGTGCCAGCAGCGCCCAGGGAAATCCGGACACCATATATTTT.

The genes are TRBV5-1 and TRBJ2-2; D is ambiguous. V dropped 0 bases and J dropped 0 bases, with 6 bases sitting between them. CDR1 and CDR2 from the germline V gene are SGHRS and YFSETQ. This CDR3 is 15 amino acids long. Here the CDR3 DNA reads TGCGCCAGCAGCTTGGATCTCGCGAACACCGGGGAGCTGTTTTTT. The encoded protein is CASSLDLANTGELFF.

The chain carries TRBV6-6 and TRBJ1-2, with D unclear. The CDR3 has 16 amino acids. V was trimmed by 5 bases and J by 1 base, leaving 17 bases between them. The germline CDR1 and CDR2 sequences are MNHNY and SVGAGI (reference sequence). The CDR3 DNA is TGTGCCAGCAGTAACGGCGCGTTTACAAGTAACTATGGCTACACCTTC. It is translated as CASSNGAFTSNYGYTF.